This T cell receptor (beta chain) was identified during a study of T cells expressing NK-cell markers. No DNA is given; TCRdb re-called the 5' RACE reads and lists each CDR3 protein once. The repertoire table contains approximately 550,000 distinct CDR3 sequences. Findings of the study overall: These clonotypes additionally ranked first within the CD3+CD56-NKG2C+ fraction of several donors.

The CDR3 is 16 amino acids. As to this clonotype: Its target is not known.

The sequenced sample consisted of blood T cells: a sorted CD56 or NKG2C T cell subset, CD4+ or CD8+ T cells, or bulk PBMC T cells (not recorded which). The source of this sequence is a man aged 18-30 years in good health. V usage is TRBV12-3 or TRBV12-4 and J usage is TRBJ1-5. CDR3 sequence reads: CASSKTRTLNNQPQHF.